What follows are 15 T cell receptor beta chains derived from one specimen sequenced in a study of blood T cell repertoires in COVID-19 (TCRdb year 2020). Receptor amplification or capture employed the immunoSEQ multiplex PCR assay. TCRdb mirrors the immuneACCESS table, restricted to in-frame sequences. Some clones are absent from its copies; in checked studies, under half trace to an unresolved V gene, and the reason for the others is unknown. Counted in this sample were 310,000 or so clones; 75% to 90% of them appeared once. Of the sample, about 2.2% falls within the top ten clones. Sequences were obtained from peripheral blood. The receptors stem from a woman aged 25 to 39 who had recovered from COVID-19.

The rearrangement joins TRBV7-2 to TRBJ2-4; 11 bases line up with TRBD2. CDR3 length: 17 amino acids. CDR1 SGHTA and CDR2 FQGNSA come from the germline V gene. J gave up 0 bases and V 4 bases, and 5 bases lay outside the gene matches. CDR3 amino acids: CASSSPGLAEAKNIQYF. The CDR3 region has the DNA TGTGCCAGCAGCTCTCCGGGACTAGCGGAAGCCAAAAACATTCAGTACTTC.

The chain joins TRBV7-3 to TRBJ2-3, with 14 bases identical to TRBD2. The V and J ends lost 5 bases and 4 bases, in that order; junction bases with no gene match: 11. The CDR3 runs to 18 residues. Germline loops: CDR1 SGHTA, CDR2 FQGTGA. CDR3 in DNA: TGTGCCAGCAGCCCTCGACCGGGACTAGCGGGAGTACCAGATACGCAGTATTTT. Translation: CASSPRPGLAGVPDTQYF.

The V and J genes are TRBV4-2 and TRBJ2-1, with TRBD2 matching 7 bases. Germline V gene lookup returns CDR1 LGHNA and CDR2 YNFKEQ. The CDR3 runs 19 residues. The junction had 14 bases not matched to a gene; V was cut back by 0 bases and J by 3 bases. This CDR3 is CASSQDRSLGLADYNEQFF. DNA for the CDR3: TGTGCCAGCAGCCAAGATCGGTCGTTAGGGCTAGCGGACTACAATGAGCAGTTCTTC.

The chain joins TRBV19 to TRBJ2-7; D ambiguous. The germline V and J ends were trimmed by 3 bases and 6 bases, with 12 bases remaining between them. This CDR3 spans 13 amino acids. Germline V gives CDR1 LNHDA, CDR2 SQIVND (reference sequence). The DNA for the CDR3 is TGTGCCAGTAGTATGACTTCTCGAAGCGAGCAGTACTTC. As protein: CASSMTSRSEQYF.

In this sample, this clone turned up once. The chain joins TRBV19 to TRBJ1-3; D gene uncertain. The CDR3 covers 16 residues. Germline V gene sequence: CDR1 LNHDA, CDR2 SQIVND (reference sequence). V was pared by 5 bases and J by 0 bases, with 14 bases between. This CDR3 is CASSLFGFLSGNTIYF. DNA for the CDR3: TGTGCCAGTAGTCTTTTCGGGTTTCTCTCTGGAAACACCATATATTTT.

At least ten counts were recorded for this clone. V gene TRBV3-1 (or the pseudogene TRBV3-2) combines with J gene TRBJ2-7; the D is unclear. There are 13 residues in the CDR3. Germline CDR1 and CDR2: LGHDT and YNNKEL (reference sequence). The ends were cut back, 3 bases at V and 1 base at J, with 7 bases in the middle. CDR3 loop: CASSHASSYEQYF. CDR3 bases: TGTGCCAGCAGCCACGCTAGTTCCTACGAGCAGTACTTC.

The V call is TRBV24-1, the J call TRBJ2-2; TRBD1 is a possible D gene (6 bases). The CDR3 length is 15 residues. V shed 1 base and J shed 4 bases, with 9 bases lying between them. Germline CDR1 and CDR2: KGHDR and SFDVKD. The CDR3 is CATSDFRGFTGELFF. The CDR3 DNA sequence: TGTGCCACCAGTGATTTTAGGGGGTTCACCGGGGAGCTGTTTTTT.

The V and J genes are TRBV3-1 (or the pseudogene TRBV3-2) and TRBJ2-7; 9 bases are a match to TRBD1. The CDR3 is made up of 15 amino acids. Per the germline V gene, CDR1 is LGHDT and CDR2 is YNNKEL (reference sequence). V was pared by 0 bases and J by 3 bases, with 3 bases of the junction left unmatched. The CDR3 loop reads CASSQEGTGFYEQYF. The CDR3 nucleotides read TGTGCCAGCAGCCAAGAAGGGACAGGGTTCTACGAGCAGTACTTC.

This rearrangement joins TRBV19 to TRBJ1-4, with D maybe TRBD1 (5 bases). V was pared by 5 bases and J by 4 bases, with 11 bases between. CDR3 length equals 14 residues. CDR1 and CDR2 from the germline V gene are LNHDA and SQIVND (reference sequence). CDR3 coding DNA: TGTGCCAGTAGTGGGGGGAACAGTAATGAAAAACTGTTTTTT. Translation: CASSGGNSNEKLFF.

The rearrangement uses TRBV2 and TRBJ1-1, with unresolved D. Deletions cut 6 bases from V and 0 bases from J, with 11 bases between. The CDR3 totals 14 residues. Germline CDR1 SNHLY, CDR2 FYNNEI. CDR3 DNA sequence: TGTGCCAGCAGGTTTCGGGGTATGAACACTGAAGCTTTCTTT. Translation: CASRFRGMNTEAFF.

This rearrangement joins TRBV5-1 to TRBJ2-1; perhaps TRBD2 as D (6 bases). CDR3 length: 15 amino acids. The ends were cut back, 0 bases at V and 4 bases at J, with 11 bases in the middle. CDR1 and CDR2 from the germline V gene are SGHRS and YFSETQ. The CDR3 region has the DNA TGCGCCAGCAGCTTGGGCGGGATCCTTTACAATGAGCAGTTCTTC. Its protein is CASSLGGILYNEQFF.

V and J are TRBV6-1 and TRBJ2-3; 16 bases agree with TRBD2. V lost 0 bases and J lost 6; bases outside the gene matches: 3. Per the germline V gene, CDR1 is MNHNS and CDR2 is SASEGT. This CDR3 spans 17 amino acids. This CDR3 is CASSEAGTSGGVDTQYF. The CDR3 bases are TGTGCCAGCAGTGAAGCCGGGACTAGCGGGGGGGTCGATACGCAGTATTTT.

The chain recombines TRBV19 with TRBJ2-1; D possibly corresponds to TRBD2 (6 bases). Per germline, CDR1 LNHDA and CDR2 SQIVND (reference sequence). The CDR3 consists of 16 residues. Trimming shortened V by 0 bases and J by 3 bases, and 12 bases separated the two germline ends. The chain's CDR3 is CASSIDGTSSYNEQFF. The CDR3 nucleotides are TGTGCCAGTAGTATAGATGGAACTAGCAGCTACAATGAGCAGTTCTTC.

CDR3 residues: CASSTTGNGANVLTF. The CDR3, as DNA: TGTGCCAGCAGTACAACAGGGAACGGGGCCAACGTCCTGACTTTC. The chain joins TRBV2 to TRBJ2-6; TRBD1 is a possible D gene (6 bases). Per the germline V gene, CDR1 is SNHLY and CDR2 is FYNNEI. The CDR3 contains 15 residues. Trimming removed 5 bases from V and 4 bases from J, with 12 bases in between.

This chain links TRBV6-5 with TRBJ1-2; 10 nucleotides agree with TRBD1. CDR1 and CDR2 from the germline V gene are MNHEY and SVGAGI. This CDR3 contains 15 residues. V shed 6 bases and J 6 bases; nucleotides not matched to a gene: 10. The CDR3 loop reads CASSATGQGRDGYTF. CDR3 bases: TGTGCCAGCAGCGCCACGGGACAGGGGAGGGATGGCTACACCTTC.